The 5 T cell receptor beta chains reported below all come from one sample, sequenced in a study of T cells in Graves' hyperthyroidism and ophthalmopathy. Researchers amplified the TCR beta CDR3 regions from RNA transcripts. The HTBI primer set was used in a first-round RT-PCR of the TCR CDR3. TCRdb reprocessed the multiplex PCR reads with MiXCR, giving one entry per CDR3 protein. The sample has a few hundred thousand distinct CDR3 sequences, around 15% seen once. Source material: blood. The source of these receptors is a woman aged 25 to 39 with Graves' ophthalmopathy.

Notes on this clonotype: This may arise from a read error, as a much more abundant clone is one base away. The chain couples TRBV6-2 or TRBV6-3 to TRBJ2-3, with D tentatively TRBD2 (7 bases). This CDR3 contains 16 residues. Germline V lookup: CDR1 MNHEY, CDR2 SVGEGT. Trimming removed 5 bases at V and 4 bases at J, with 19 bases between. The CDR3 sequence is CASSELRGASADTQYF. CDR3 bases: TGTGCCAGCAGTGAGCTACGGGGGGCTAGCGCAGATACGCAGTATTTT.

J is TRBJ2-3 and V is TRBV5-1; 7 bases are a match to TRBD1. The germline V gene encodes CDR1 SGHRS and CDR2 YFSETQ. Trimming at V came to 0 bases and at J to 1 base, leaving 2 bases not matched to a gene. CDR3 length equals 15 residues. The CDR3 DNA is TGCGCCAGCAGCTTGGAGACAGGGCGCACAGATACGCAGTATTTT. Translation gives CASSLETGRTDTQYF.

The table lists this clonotype with many counts. The V call is TRBV12-3 or TRBV12-4, the J call TRBJ1-3; possible D gene TRBD1, 5 bases. The CDR3 is 16 amino acids. Trimming removed 3 bases from V and 1 base from J, with 13 bases in between. In DNA form, the CDR3 reads TGTGCCAGCAGTTTTAGGGGCGGACTGTCTGGAAACACCATATATTTT. Protein: CASSFRGGLSGNTIYF.

This clonotype has more than one count but fewer than ten. The CDR3 carries no conserved terminal phenylalanine or tryptophan, so it likely arises from a read error. The chain has TRBV6-1 and TRBJ2-2, with D possibly matching TRBD1 (5 bases). V gave up 6 bases and J gave up 3 bases, with 5 bases separating them. The CDR3 loop spans 12 amino acids. CDR1 and CDR2 (germline): MNHNS, SASEGT. The DNA of the CDR3 is TGTGCCAGCAGGACAGACACCGGGGAGCTGTTTTCT. This encodes CASRTDTGELFS.

The table lists this clonotype with many counts. V gene TRBV30 combines with J gene TRBJ2-2; TRBD1 is a possible D gene (6 bases). CDR1 is GTSNPN, CDR2 SVGIG, per germline (reference sequence). CDR3 length equals 13 residues. The V and J ends lost 2 bases and 6 bases respectively, with 10 bases between them. CDR3 nucleotides: TGTGCCTGGAGTAGGACAGTACCCGGGGAGCTGTTTTTT. As protein: CAWSRTVPGELFF.